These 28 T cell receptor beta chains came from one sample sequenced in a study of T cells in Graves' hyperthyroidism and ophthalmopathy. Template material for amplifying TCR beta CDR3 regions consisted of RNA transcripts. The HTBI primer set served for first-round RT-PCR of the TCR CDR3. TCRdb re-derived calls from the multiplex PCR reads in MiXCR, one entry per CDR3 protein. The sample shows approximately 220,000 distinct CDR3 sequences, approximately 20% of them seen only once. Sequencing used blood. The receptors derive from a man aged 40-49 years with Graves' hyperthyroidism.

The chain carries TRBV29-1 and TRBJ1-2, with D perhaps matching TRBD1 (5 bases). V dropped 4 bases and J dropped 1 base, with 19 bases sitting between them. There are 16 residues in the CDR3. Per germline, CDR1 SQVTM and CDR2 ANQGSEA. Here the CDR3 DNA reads TGCAGCGTTGTCCCCCAGGAGGGGAGTTTTAACTATGGCTACACCTTC. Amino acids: CSVVPQEGSFNYGYTF.

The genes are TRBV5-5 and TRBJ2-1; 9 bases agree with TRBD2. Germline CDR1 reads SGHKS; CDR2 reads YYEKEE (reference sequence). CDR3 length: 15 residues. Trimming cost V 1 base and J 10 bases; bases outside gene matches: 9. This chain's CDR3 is CASSLIQGLAREQFF. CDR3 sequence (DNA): TGTGCCAGCAGCTTGATTCAGGGACTAGCTAGGGAGCAGTTCTTC.

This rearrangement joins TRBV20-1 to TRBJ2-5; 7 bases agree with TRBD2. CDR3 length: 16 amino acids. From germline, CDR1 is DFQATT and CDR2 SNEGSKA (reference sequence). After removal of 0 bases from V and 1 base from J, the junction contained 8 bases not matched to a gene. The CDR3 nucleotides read TGCAGTGCTAGAGATTTTGCAGCGGGGTCCCAAGAGACCCAGTACTTC. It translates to CSARDFAAGSQETQYF.

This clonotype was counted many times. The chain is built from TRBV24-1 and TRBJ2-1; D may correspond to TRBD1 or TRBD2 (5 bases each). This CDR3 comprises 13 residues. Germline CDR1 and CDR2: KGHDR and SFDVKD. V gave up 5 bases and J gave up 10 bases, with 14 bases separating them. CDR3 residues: CATSADGAEEQFF. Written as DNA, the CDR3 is TGTGCCACCAGTGCCGACGGGGCGGAAGAGCAGTTCTTC.

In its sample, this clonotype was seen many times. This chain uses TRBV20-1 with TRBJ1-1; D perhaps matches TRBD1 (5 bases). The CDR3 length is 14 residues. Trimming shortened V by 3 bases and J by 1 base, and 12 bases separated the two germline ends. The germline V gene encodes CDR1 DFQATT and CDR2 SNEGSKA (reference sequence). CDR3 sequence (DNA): TGCAGTGCTAGGGTGGGTAGGGGGAACACTGAAGCTTTCTTT. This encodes CSARVGRGNTEAFF.

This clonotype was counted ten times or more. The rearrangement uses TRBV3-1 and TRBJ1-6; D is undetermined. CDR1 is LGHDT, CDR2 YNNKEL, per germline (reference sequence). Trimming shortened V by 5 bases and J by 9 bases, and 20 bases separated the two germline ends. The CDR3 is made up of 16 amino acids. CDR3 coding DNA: TGTGCCAGCAGCTTAGGTCCCTCGGGTATCGGTTCACCCCTCCACTTT. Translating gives CASSLGPSGIGSPLHF.

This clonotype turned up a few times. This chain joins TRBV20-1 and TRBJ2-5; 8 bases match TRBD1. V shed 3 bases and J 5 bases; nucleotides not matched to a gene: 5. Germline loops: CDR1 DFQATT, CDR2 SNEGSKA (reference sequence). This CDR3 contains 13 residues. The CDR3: CSARNRGSETQYF. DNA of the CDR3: TGCAGTGCTAGGAACAGGGGGTCGGAGACCCAGTACTTC.

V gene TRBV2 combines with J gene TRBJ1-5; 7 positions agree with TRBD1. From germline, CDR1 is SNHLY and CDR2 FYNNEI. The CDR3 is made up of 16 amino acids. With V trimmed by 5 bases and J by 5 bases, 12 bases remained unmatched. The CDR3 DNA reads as TGTGCCAGCAGTTCCCTCAGTAAGGGGGCATATCAGCCCCAGCATTTT. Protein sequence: CASSSLSKGAYQPQHF.

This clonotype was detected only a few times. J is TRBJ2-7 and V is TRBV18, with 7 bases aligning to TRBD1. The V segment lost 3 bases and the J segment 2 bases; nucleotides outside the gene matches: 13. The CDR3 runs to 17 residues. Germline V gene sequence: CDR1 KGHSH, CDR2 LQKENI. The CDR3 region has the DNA TGTGCCAGCTCACCCCTCAAGACAGGGTCGAACCCCTACGAGCAGTACTTC. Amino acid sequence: CASSPLKTGSNPYEQYF.

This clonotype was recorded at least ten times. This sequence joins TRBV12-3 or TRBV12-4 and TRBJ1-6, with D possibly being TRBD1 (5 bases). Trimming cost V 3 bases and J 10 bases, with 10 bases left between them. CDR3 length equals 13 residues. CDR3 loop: CASSLGQGSPLHF. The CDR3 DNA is TGTGCCAGCAGTTTGGGGCAGGGCTCACCCCTCCACTTT.

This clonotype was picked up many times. The CDR3 loop is CASSLASNRDSPLHF. The CDR3 DNA reads TGCGCCAGCAGCTTGGCCTCGAACCGGGATTCACCCCTCCACTTT. V usage is TRBV5-1 and J usage is TRBJ1-6; D is uncertain. Trimming removed 0 bases at V and 8 bases at J, with 12 bases between. Germline CDR1 SGHRS, CDR2 YFSETQ. The CDR3 covers 15 residues. Full variable domain (outside the CDR3, taken from reference TRBV5-1 and TRBJ1-6): KAGVTQTPRYLIKTRGQQVTLSCSPISGHRSVSWYQQTPGQGLQFLFEYFSETQRNKGNFPGRFSGRQFSNSRSEMNVSTLELGDSALYLCASSLASNRDSPLHFGNGTRLTVT.

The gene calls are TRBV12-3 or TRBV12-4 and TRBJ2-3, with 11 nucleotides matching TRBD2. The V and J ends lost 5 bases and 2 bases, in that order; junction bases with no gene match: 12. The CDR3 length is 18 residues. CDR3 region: CASSLVSVAGGTTDTQYF. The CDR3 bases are TGTGCCAGCAGTCTCGTGTCGGTAGCGGGGGGGACCACAGATACGCAGTATTTT.

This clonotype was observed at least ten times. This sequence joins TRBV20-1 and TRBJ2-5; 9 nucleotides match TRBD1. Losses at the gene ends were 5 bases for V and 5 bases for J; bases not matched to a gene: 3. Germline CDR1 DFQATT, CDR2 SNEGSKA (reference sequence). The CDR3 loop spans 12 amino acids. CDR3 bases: TGCAGTGCTCCGACAGGGGGGGAGACCCAGTACTTC. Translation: CSAPTGGETQYF.

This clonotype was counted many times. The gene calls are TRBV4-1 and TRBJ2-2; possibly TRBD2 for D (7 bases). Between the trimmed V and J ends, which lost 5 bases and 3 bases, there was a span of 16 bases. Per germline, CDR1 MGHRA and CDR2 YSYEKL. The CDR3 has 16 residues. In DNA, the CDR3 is TGCGCCAGCAGCGGCGCGGGGGCCCTTGACACCGGGGAGCTGTTTTTT. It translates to CASSGAGALDTGELFF.

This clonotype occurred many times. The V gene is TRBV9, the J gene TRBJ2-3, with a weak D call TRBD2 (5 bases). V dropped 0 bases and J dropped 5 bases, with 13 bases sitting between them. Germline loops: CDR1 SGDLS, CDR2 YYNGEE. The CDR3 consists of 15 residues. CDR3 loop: CASSVEGSRGDTQYF. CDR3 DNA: TGTGCCAGCAGCGTAGAGGGTAGTCGGGGAGATACGCAGTATTTT.

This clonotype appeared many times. The CDR3 coding sequence is TGTGCCAGCAGTTACTCGTGGCGGGTCACCTACAATGAGCAGTTCTTC. As protein: CASSYSWRVTYNEQFF. The chain links TRBV6-5 to TRBJ2-1, with D possibly matching TRBD2 (5 bases). The ends were cut back, 0 bases at V and 2 bases at J, with 11 bases in the middle. The CDR3 consists of 16 residues. Germline loops: CDR1 MNHEY, CDR2 SVGAGI.

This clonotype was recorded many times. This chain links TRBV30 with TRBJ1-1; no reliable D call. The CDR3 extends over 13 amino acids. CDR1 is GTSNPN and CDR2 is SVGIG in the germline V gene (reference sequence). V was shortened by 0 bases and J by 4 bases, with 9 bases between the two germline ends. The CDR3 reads CAWSVEGATEAFF. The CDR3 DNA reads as TGTGCCTGGAGTGTTGAGGGAGCCACTGAAGCTTTCTTT.

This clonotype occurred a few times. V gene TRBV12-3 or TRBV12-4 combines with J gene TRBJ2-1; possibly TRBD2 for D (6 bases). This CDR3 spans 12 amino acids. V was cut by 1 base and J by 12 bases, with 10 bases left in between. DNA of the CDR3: TGTGCCAGCAGTTTAGGGGAGGAGGGGCAGTTCTTC. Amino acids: CASSLGEEGQFF.

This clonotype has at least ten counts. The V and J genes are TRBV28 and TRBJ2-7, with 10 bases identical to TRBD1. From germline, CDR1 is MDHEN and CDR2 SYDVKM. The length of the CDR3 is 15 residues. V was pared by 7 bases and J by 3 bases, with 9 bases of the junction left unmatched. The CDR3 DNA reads TGTGCCAGCAACCTTCCGGGACAGGGGCACTACGAGCAGTACTTC. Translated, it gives CASNLPGQGHYEQYF.

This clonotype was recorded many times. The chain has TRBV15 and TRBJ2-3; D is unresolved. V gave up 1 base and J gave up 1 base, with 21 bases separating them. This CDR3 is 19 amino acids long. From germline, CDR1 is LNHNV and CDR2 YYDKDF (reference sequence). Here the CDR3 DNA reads TGTGCCACCAGCAGAGTTTCAATCAGGTTCAACAGTGGCACAGATACGCAGTATTTT. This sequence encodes CATSRVSIRFNSGTDTQYF.

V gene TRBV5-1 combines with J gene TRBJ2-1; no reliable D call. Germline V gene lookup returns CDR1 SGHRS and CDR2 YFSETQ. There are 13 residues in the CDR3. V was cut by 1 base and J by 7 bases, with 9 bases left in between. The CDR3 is CASSLMTQNEQFF. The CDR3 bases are TGCGCCAGCAGCTTGATGACACAAAATGAGCAGTTCTTC.

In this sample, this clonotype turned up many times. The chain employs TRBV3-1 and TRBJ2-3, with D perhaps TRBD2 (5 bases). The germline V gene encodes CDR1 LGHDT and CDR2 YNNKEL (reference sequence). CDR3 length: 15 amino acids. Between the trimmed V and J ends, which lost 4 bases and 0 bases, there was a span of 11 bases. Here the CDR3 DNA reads TGTGCCAGCAGCCCTACCCGGGGTAGCACAGATACGCAGTATTTT. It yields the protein CASSPTRGSTDTQYF.

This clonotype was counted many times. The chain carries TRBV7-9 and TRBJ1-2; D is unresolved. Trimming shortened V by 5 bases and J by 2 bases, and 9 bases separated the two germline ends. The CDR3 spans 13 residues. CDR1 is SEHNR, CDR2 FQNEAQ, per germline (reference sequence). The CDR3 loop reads CASSHLPNYGYTF. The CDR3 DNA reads TGTGCCAGCAGCCACCTCCCAAACTATGGCTACACCTTC.

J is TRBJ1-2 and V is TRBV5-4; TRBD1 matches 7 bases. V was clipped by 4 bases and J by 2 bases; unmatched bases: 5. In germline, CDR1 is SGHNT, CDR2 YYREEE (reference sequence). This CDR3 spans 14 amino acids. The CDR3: CASSRVGGNYGYTF. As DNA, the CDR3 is TGTGCCAGCAGCCGAGTAGGGGGCAACTATGGCTACACCTTC.

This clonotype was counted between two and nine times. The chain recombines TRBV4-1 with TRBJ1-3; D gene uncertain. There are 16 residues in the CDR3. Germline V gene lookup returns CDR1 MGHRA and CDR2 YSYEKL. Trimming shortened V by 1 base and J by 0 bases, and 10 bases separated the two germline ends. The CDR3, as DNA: TGCGCCAGCAGCCAAGGTCAACAGTACTCTGGAAACACCATATATTTT. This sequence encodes CASSQGQQYSGNTIYF.

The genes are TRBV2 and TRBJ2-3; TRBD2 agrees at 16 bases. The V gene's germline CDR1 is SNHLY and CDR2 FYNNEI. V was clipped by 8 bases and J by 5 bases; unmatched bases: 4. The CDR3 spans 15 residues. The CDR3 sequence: CASSGLAGGQDTQYF. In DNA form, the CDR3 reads TGTGCCAGCTCGGGACTAGCGGGGGGGCAAGATACGCAGTATTTT.

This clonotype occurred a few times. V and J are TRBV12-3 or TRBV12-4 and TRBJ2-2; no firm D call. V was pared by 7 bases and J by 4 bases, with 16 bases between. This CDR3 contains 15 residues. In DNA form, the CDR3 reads TGTGCCAGCATAAGTTTAGTACAGACCACCGGGGAGCTGTTTTTT. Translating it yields CASISLVQTTGELFF.

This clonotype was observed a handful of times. The CDR3 reads CASSSLEVRIRTDTQYF. The CDR3 region has the DNA TGTGCCAGTAGTTCCCTGGAGGTGAGGATCCGCACAGATACGCAGTATTTT. The rearrangement links TRBV19 to TRBJ2-3, with D possibly TRBD2 on 5 matching bases. V was cut by 5 bases and J by 1 base, with 19 bases left in between. This CDR3 region has 17 residues. Germline loops: CDR1 LNHDA, CDR2 SQIVND (reference sequence).